This T cell receptor (beta chain) appears in the sequencing data of a study of blood T cells in healthy people across ages (dated by TCRdb to the mid-2010s). Looking at the study overall: In model experiments, template switching captured about one uniquely barcoded TCR beta cDNA molecule for every two T cells. Age-related changes in TCR beta repertoire diversity were measured in the study by deep sequencing normalized with unique cDNA molecular identifiers. Donors were grouped into four age groups: young (average roughly 16 years), middle-aged (less than 40), aged (around 60) and long-lived (less than 85). Using the same blood draw, the study looked at two additional independent replicas of 1 million unique cDNA reads for two donors, one aged 18 to 30 and the other aged 80 or older.

In this sample, this clonotype turned up a few times. Its antigen is unknown. It has no much larger one-base neighbor in the sample; base qualities were not kept. Library creation used 5' RACE. Sequenced using an Illumina HiSeq 2500. The second PCR ran for about 6 to 11 cycles and used a J-beta primer mix along with a sample-barcoded 5' primer. A template-switch 5' adaptor carrying 12 random nucleotides introduced a unique molecular identifier onto each TCR beta cDNA molecule. Each sample yielded at least 2.5 million CDR3-containing paired-end reads. First-strand cDNA was synthesized from all RNA with the Mint cDNA synthesis kit, primed by a TRBC-specific oligonucleotide. Following uracil-DNA glycosylase treatment, a first 18-cycle PCR with universal primers M1SS and BC2_uni_R was performed on all cDNA. The authors' analysis ran thus. Normalization of each sample was performed by random selection of 1 million high-quality reads, each carrying a distinct molecular identifier. Reads sharing molecular identifiers were discarded rather than binned into consensus sequences. MiTCR, run with a Q25 quality threshold and the strictest error-elimination algorithm, handled CDR3 identification, clonotype clustering and error correction. Lower-bound total TCR beta diversity was estimated with a nonparametric unseen species model using Euler transformation. TCRdb ran its own pipeline on the public reads, namely fastp trimming at Q25 and MiXCR clone calling, and kept in-frame beta chains. Merged by CDR3 protein, the rows form single entries marked with the most common genes and DNA. The V and J calls were determined by TCRdb, not by the authors. The sample table shows fewer than 1,200,000 distinct CDR3 sequences, and roughly a quarter are seen once. The ten largest make up less than 0.75% of the sample.

The approximately 39 donors, aged about 6 to 90 years, were systemically healthy Caucasian individuals from Russia. Approximately 9.7 milliliters of peripheral blood were drawn from each donor into EDTA-treated Vacutainer tubes. Ficoll-Paque density-gradient centrifugation was used to isolate PBMCs, with at least 7 million obtained per sample. Total RNA was extracted from PBMCs with Trizol reagent, with at least 5.5 micrograms obtained per sample. Naive CD45RAhigh/CD27high T cell percentages were measured by flow cytometry on a PBMC aliquot from every donor. Taken from cysteine to phenylalanine, the CDR3 has 13 residues. CDR3 DNA only is kept here, 39 bases in frame from base 1. Based on the germline V gene, the CDR1 and CDR2 sequences are LGHNA and YSLEER. Relative to germline, V is 2 bases shorter and J is 2 bases shorter, with 6 bases between their ends. General findings and caveats noted by the study authors: The CMV infection status of donors was not known, potentially confounding age-related changes in expanded clonotypes. Observed TCR beta diversity per million T cells fell roughly linearly with age, and a significant reduction was already apparent by age around 39. Observed TCR beta diversity correlated strongly with the percentage of naive T cells measured by flow cytometry. Compared with the aged group, more naive CD4+ T cells, fewer expanded clones and increased TCR diversity were shown by the long-lived group, suggesting age selection. Because profiling used bulk unsorted PBMCs, naive and antigen-experienced compartments could not be compared conclusively. Total diversity estimates from one million sequenced T cells were considered lower bounds and underestimates.

These data are also associated with another study on T cells of mothers and their children. The second study's paper adds: The donors were nine systemically healthy Caucasian individuals, made up of three mothers and their six children. cDNA synthesis consumed the entire amount of extracted RNA, loaded at approximately 1.6 ug RNA in each 15 ul reaction. In the second PCR, sample barcodes and 2-4 random nucleotides were introduced via the M1S primer. More than 9 million TCR beta CDR3 reads were obtained from each mother, and approximately 3 million reads were obtained from each child. TCR recombination output is similarly shaped by thymic selection in related and unrelated pairs, with a minor effect exerted by inherited differences. Normalized repertoire overlap was always found to be slightly, but never significantly, higher in related mother-child pairs than in unrelated mother-child pairs. Persistent microchimeric T cell clones were not detected, at a sensitivity of approximately 100 clones per million clonotypes. In the study, deep NGS was used to compare the TCR beta repertoires of mothers and children, and features distinguishing related mother-child pairs from unrelated individuals were sought. The mean age was roughly 36 +/- 4 years for the mothers and approximately 11 +/- 4 years for the children. After adapter ligation was performed with NEBNext reagents, the libraries were sequenced on an Illumina HiSeq 2000 with 100+100 nt paired-end reads. Mother and child libraries were prepared a month apart and sequenced in separate runs to prevent cross-contamination. For each donor, somewhere between about 450,000 and 2,000,000 distinct TCR beta clonotypes were identified. Naive TCR beta clonotypes were estimated from low-frequency clonotypes matched to each donor's FACS-determined naive share, without sorting.

The clonotype comes from a girl aged 2-10 years in good health. The sample taken for sequencing was blood. Recombination joined TRBV4-3 with TRBJ1-1; the D gene identity is not certain. The CDR3 has the sequence CASSQYKNTEAFF. The base sequence is TGCGCCAGCAGCCAATATAAAAACACTGAAGCTTTCTTT.